This T cell receptor beta chain was retrieved from a study of blood T cell repertoires in COVID-19. Study as a whole: The United States, Italy and Spain supplied acute and convalescent COVID-19 samples. The cDNA or gDNA used as material had been derived from T cells, B-cell-depleted T cells, or PBMCs.

Germline CDR1 LNHDA, CDR2 SQIVND (reference sequence). V shed 5 bases, J shed 4 bases, and the junction held 9 bases outside the gene matches. The CDR3 sequence is 16 residues long. Original analysis: Estimated nucleated cell counts came from reference gene primer amplification. Here immunoSEQ multiplex PCR was the method, and the copy in TCRdb shows in-frame clones only, minus some. V, J and clone size derive from that table, while D and trimming were established from the DNA sequence. The repertoire consists of over 45,000 clones, with approximately 83% occurring once and the leading ten covering around three fifths.

The specimen was peripheral blood. The rearrangement uses TRBV19 and TRBJ2-1, with TRBD2 matching over 9 bases. The clonotype was recovered from a man aged 65 to 79 with acute or convalescent COVID-19. The chain's CDR3 is CASSLGGAGGYNEQFF. CDR3 bases: TGTGCCAGTAGTCTTGGAGGCGCGGGAGGGTACAATGAGCAGTTCTTC.